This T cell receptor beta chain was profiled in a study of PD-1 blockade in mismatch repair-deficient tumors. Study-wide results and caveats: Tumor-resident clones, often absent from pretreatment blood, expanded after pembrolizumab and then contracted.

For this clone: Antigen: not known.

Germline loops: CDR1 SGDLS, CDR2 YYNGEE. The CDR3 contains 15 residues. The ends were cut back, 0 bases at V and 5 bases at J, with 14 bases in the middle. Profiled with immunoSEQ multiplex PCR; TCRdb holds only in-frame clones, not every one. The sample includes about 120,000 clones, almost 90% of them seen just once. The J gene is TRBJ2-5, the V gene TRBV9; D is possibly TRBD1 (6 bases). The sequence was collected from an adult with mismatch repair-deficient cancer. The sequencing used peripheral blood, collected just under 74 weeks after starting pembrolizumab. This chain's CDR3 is CASSVEGTWSETQYF. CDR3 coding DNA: TGTGCCAGCAGCGTAGAGGGGACATGGAGTGAGACCCAGTACTTC.